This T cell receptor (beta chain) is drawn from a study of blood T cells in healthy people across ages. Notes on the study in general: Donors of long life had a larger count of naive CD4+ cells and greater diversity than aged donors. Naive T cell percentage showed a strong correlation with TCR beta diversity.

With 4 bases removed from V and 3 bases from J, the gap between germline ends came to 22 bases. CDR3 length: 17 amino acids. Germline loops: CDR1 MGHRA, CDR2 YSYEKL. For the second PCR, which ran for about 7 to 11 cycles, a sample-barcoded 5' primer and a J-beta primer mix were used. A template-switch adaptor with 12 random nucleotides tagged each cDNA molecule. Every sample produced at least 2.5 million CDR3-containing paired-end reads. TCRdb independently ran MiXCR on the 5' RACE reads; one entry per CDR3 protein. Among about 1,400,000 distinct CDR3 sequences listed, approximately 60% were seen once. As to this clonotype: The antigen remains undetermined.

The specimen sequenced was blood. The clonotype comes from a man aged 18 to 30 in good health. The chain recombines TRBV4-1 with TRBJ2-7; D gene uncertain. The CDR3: CASSPLEMTVHVYEQYF. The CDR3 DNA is TGCGCCAGCAGCCCGCTAGAAATGACCGTACACGTCTACGAGCAGTACTTC.